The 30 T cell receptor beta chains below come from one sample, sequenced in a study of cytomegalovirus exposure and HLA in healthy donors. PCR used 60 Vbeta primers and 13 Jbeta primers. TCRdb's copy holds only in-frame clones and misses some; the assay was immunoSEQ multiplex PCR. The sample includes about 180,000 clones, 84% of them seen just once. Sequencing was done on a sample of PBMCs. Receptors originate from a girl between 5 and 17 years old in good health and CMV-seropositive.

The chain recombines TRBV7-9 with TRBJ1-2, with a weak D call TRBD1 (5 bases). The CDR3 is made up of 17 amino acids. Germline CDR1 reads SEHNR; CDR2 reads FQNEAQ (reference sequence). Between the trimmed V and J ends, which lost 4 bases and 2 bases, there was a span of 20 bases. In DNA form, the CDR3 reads TGTGCCAGCAGCTCGGGGGGGGGATCCTCCTACAACTATGGCTACACCTTC. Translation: CASSSGGGSSYNYGYTF.

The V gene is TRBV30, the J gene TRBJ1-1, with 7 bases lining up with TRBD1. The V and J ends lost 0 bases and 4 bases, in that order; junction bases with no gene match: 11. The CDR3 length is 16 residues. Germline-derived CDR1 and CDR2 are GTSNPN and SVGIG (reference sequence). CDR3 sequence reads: CAWSVKAGPGGTEAFF. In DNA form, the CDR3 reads TGTGCCTGGAGTGTTAAAGCAGGTCCAGGGGGCACTGAAGCTTTCTTT.

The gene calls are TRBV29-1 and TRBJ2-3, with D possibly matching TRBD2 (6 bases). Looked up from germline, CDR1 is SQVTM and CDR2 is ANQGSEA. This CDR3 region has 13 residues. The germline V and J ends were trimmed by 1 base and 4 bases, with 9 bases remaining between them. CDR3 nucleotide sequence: TGCAGCGTTGAAGGGGACTTGCCAGATACGCAGTATTTT. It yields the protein CSVEGDLPDTQYF.

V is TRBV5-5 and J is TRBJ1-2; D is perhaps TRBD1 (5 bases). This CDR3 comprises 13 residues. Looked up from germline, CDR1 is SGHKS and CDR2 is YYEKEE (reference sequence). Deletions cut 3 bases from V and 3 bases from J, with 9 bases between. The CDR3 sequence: CASSSTVYYGYTF. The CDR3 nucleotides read TGTGCCAGCAGCTCGACAGTCTACTATGGCTACACCTTC.

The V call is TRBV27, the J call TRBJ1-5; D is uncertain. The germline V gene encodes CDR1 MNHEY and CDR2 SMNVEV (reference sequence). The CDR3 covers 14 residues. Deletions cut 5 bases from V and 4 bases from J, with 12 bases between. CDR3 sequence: CASSGGGENQPQHF. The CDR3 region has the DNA TGTGCCAGCAGTGGTGGCGGGGAAAATCAGCCCCAGCATTTT.

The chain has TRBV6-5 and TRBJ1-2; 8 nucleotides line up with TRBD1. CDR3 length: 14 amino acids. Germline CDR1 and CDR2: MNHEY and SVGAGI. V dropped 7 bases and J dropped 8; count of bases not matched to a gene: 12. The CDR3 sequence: CASNWAGGSRGYTF. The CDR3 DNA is TGTGCCAGCAATTGGGCAGGGGGCAGTAGGGGCTACACCTTC.

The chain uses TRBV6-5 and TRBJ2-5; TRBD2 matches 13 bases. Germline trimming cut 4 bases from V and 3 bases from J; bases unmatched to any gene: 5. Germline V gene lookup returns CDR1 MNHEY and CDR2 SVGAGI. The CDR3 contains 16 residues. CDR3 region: CASSFTGTSGEETQYF. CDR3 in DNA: TGTGCCAGCAGTTTTACCGGGACTAGCGGGGAAGAGACCCAGTACTTC.

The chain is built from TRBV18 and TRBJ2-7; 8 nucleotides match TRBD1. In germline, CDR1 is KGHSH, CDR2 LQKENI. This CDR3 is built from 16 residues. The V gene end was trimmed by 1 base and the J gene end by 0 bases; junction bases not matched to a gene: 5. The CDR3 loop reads CASSPRGQVYSYEQYF. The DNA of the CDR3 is TGTGCCAGCTCACCACGGGGACAGGTATACTCCTACGAGCAGTACTTC.

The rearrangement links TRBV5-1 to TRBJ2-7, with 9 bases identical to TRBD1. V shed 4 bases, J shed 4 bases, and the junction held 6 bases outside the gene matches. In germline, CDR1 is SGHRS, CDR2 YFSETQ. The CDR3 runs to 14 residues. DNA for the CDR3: TGCGCCAGCAGCGTCCGGGACAGGGAGTACGAGCAGTACTTC. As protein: CASSVRDREYEQYF.

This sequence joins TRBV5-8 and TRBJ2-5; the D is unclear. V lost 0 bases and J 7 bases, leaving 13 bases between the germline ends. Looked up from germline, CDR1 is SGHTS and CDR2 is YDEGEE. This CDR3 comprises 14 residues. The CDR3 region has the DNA TGTGCCAGCAGCTTGGCCTCTCCCCACGGGACCCAGTACTTC. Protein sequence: CASSLASPHGTQYF.

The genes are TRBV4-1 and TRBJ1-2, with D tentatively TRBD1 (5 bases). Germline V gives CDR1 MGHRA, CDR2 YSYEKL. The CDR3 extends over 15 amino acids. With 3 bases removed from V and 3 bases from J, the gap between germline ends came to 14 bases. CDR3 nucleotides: TGCGCCAGCAGCCAGACCCCAGGGAATCACTATGGCTACACCTTC. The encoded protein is CASSQTPGNHYGYTF.

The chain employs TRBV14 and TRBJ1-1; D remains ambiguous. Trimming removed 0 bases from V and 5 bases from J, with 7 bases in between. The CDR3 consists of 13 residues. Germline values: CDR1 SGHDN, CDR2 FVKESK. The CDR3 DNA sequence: TGTGCCAGCAGCCAAGATATCGTGACTGAAGCTTTCTTT. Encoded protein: CASSQDIVTEAFF.

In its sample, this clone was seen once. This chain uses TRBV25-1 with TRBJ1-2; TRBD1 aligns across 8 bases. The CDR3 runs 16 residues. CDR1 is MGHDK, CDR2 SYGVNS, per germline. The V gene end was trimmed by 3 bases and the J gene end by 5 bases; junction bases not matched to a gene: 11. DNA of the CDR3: TGTGCCAGCAGTGAGGGGGGCCAGGGGGCTTGGTATGGCTACACCTTC. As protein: CASSEGGQGAWYGYTF.

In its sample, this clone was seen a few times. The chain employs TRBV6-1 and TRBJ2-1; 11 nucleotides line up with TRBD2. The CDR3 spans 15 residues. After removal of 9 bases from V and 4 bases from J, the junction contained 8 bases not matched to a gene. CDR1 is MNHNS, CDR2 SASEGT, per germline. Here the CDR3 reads CASTGTSGGYNEQFF. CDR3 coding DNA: TGTGCCAGTACCGGAACTAGCGGGGGTTACAATGAGCAGTTCTTC.

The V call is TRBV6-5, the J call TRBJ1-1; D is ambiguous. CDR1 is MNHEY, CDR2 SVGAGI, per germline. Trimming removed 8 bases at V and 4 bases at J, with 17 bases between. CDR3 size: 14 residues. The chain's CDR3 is CASGVALYVTEAFF. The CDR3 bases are TGTGCCAGCGGAGTTGCTCTTTACGTCACTGAAGCTTTCTTT.

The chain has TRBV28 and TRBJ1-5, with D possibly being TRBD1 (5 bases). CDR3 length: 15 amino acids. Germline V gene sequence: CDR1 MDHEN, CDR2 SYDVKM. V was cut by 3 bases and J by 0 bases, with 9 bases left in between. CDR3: CASSFRQYSNQPQHF. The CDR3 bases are TGTGCCAGCAGTTTCCGACAGTATAGCAATCAGCCCCAGCATTTT.

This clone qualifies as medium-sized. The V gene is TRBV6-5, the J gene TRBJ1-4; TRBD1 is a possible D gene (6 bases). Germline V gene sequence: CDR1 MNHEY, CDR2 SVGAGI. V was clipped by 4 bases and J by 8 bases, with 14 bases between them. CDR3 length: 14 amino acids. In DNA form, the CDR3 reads TGTGCCAGCAGTTCCTCATCAGGGGTCGAAAAACTGTTTTTT. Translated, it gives CASSSSSGVEKLFF.

The CDR3 here is CASSPRQAYSGNTIYF. The CDR3 bases are TGCGCCAGCAGCCCCAGACAGGCCTACTCTGGAAACACCATATATTTT. The chain recombines TRBV5-1 with TRBJ1-3; D perhaps matches TRBD1 (6 bases). The CDR3 is 16 amino acids. V gave up 4 bases and J gave up 0 bases, with 14 bases separating them. Germline values: CDR1 SGHRS, CDR2 YFSETQ. Based on the CDR3 plus reference TRBV5-1 and TRBJ1-3, the full variable domain is KAGVTQTPRYLIKTRGQQVTLSCSPISGHRSVSWYQQTPGQGLQFLFEYFSETQRNKGNFPGRFSGRQFSNSRSEMNVSTLELGDSALYLCASSPRQAYSGNTIYFGEGSWLTVV.

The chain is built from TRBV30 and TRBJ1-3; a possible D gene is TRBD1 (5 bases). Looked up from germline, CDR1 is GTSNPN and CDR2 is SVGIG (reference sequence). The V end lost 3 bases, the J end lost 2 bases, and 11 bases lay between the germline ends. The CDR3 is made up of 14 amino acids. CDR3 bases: TGTGCCTGGAGAGGCAGGGTGGCTGGAAACACCATATATTTT. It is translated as CAWRGRVAGNTIYF.

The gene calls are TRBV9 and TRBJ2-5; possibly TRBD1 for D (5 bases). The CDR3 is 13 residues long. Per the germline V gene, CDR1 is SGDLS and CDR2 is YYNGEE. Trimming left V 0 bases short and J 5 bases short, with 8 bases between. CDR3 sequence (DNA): TGTGCCAGCAGCGTAGACAGGAAGGAGACCCAGTACTTC. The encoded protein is CASSVDRKETQYF.

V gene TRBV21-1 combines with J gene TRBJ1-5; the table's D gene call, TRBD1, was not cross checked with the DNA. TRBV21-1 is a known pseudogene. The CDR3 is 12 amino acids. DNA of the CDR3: TGTGCCAGCAGCAACAGGAATCAGCCCCAGCATTTT. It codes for CASSNRNQPQHF.

The CDR3: CASSAGTGVNNAEAFF. CDR3 coding DNA: TGTGCCAGCAGCGCCGGGACAGGGGTAAATAACGCTGAAGCTTTCTTT. The rearrangement links TRBV5-6 to TRBJ1-1, with 10 bases that match TRBD1. The CDR3 is 16 residues long. The germline V gene encodes CDR1 SGHDT and CDR2 YYEEEE. The J segment lost 6 bases and the V segment lost 4 bases, leaving 12 bases of the junction unmatched.

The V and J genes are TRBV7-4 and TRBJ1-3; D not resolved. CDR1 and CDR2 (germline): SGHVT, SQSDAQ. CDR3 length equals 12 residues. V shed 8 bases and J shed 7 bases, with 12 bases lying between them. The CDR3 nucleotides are TGTGCCAGCTCCGTTTGCAGGAACACCATATATTTT. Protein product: CASSVCRNTIYF.

The CDR3 region has the DNA TGCGCCAGCAGCCAGGCCACTTTCAATGAGCAGTTCTTC. It is translated as CASSQATFNEQFF. V gene TRBV5-1 combines with J gene TRBJ2-1; D gene unclear. The CDR3 runs 13 residues. Germline lookup yields CDR1 SGHRS and CDR2 YFSETQ. V lost 4 bases and J lost 6, with 11 bases in between.

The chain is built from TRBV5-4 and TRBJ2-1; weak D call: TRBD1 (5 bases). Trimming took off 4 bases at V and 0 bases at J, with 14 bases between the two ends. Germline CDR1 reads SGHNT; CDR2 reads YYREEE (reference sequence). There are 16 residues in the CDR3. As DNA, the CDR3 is TGTGCCAGCAGCACTCGACAGTCAATCTCCTACAATGAGCAGTTCTTC. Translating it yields CASSTRQSISYNEQFF.

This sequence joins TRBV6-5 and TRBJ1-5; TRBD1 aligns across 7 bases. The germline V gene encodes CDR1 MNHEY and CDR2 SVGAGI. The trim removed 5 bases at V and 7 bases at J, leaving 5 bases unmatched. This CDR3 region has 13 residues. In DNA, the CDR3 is TGTGCCAGCAGTCGGGCAGGGGGGCAGCCCCAGCATTTT. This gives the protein CASSRAGGQPQHF.

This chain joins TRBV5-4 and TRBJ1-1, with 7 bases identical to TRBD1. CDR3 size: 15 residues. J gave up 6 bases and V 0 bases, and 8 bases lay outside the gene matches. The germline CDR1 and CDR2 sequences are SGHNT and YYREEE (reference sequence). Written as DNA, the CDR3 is TGTGCCAGCAGCTTGGCCATGGAGGGGGCTCCTGAAGCTTTCTTT. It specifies CASSLAMEGAPEAFF.

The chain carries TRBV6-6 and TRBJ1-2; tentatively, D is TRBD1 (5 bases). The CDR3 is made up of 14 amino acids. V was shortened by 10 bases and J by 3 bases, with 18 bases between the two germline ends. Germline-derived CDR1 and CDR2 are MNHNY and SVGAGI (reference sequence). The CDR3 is CATNQGSGDYGYTF. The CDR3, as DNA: TGTGCCACCAACCAGGGCAGCGGGGACTATGGCTACACCTTC.

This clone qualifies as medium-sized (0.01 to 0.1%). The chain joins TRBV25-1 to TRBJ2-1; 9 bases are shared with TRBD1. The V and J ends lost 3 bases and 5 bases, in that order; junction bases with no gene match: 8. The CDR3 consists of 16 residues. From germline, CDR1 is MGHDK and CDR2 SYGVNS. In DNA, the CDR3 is TGTGCCAGCAGTGACCAAGGGGACAGGGCGGACAATGAGCAGTTCTTC. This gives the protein CASSDQGDRADNEQFF.

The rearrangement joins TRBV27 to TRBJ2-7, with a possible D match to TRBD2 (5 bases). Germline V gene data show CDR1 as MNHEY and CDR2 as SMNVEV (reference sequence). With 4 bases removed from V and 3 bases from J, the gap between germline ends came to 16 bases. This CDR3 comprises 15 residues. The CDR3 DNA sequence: TGTGCCAGCAGTTCCCCAGCGGACGGTATCTACGAGCAGTACTTC. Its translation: CASSSPADGIYEQYF.